The source of this T cell receptor beta chain is a study of T cell repertoires in cytomegalovirus infection. Study information: In public TCR beta signatures, there were indications of both CMV infection and matching HLA type.

TCRdb fed the reads into MiXCR, producing one record per CDR3 protein. The profile shows 200,000 to 250,000 distinct CDR3 sequences, 22% of them singletons. V was trimmed by 6 bases and J by 6 bases, leaving 9 bases between them. The V gene's germline CDR1 is KGHDR and CDR2 SFDVKD. The CDR3 runs 12 residues. Sequencing input: CD8+ T cells from PBMCs. This rearrangement joins TRBV24-1 to TRBJ2-3; maybe TRBD2 (6 bases). The receptor comes from a human donor in good health (CMV status not recorded). Some clones in this sample may be carry-over from other donors' samples. The CDR3 here is CATSYSGDTQYF. CDR3 DNA sequence: TGTGCCACCAGTTATAGCGGCGATACGCAGTATTTT.